The 31 T cell receptor beta chains below were found in one sample sequenced in a study of blood T cell repertoires in COVID-19. This table comes from immunoSEQ multiplex PCR, and its TCRdb copy is limited to in-frame clones, with some not included. Altogether about 67,000 clones are present, around 89% being singletons, with the ten largest covering around 1.2%. Sequenced sample: peripheral blood. The source is a woman aged 55 to 70 with acute or convalescent COVID-19.

This chain links TRBV4-2 with TRBJ2-3; 11 positions agree with TRBD2. V dropped 1 base and J dropped 1; count of bases not matched to a gene: 7. CDR1 and CDR2 (germline): LGHNA, YNFKEQ. CDR3 length equals 18 residues. The CDR3 here is CASSQALRLAGRTDTQYF. CDR3 nucleotides: TGTGCCAGCAGCCAAGCCCTTCGACTAGCGGGACGCACAGATACGCAGTATTTT.

In regard to this clone: Other DNA sequences of this sample code for an identical CDR3. This chain connects TRBV5-1 to TRBJ1-3; TRBD1 might be the D (5 bases). This CDR3 contains 14 residues. V was pared by 0 bases and J by 4 bases, with 8 bases between. Germline V CDR1 and CDR2: SGHRS, YFSETQ. The CDR3 DNA is TGCGCCAGCAGCTTGGCAGGGTTCGGAAACACCATATATTTT. Encoded protein: CASSLAGFGNTIYF.

The chain recombines TRBV19 with TRBJ2-1; TRBD2 agrees at 7 bases. From germline, CDR1 is LNHDA and CDR2 SQIVND (reference sequence). The CDR3 consists of 16 residues. Trimming cost V 0 bases and J 4 bases; bases outside gene matches: 6. CDR3 bases: TGTGCCAGTAGTATAGATCTAGCGGTAGTTTACAATGAGCAGTTCTTC. Encoded protein: CASSIDLAVVYNEQFF.

To note about this clone: Mismatch with germline at one junction end may stem from a read error. CDR3 region: CASNQDRGTSLSGNTIYF. Written as DNA, the CDR3 is TGTGCCAGCAACCAAGATCGGGGAACATCGCTCTCTGGAAACACCATATATTTT. V is TRBV3-1 (or the pseudogene TRBV3-2) and J is TRBJ1-3; the D is unclear. This CDR3 is 18 amino acids long. CDR1 and CDR2 (germline): LGHDT, YNNKEL (reference sequence).

This clone has a single count. V is TRBV6-6 and J is TRBJ2-2; 8 nucleotides match TRBD2. V shed 10 bases, J shed 4 bases, and the junction held 8 bases outside the gene matches. Germline V lookup: CDR1 MNHNY, CDR2 SVGAGI (reference sequence). The CDR3 is made up of 14 amino acids. The CDR3 DNA is TGTGCCATCCAACGGGGGGGCGGCACCGGGGAGCTGTTTTTT. It codes for CAIQRGGGTGELFF.

V is TRBV6-4 and J is TRBJ2-1; D is possibly TRBD1 (6 bases). Trimming took off 0 bases at V and 2 bases at J, with 8 bases between the two ends. The CDR3 has 15 amino acids. The germline CDR1 and CDR2 sequences are MRHNA and SNTAGT. For the CDR3, the DNA is TGTGCCAGCAGTGACTCAGGGGGAGCCTACAATGAGCAGTTCTTC. Protein product: CASSDSGGAYNEQFF.

This chain uses TRBV7-9 with TRBJ2-7, with D hard to call. The CDR3 length is 14 residues. V lost 1 base and J lost 5, with 12 bases in between. The germline V gene encodes CDR1 SEHNR and CDR2 FQNEAQ (reference sequence). CDR3 DNA: TGTGCCAGCAGCTTAGGTTTCGTAGATAACGAGCAGTACGTC. It yields the protein CASSLGFVDNEQYV.

The chain is built from TRBV5-5 and TRBJ2-2, with a tentative D call TRBD2 (6 bases). Germline V lookup: CDR1 SGHKS, CDR2 YYEKEE (reference sequence). Trimming removed 6 bases from V and 1 base from J, with 22 bases in between. CDR3 length: 18 amino acids. CDR3 DNA sequence: TGTGCCAGCACCGTCACGCTGACGGGAGAGTTGAACACCGGGGAGCTGTTTTTT. This codes for CASTVTLTGELNTGELFF.

The gene calls are TRBV6-5 and TRBJ1-4; no definite D call. This CDR3 spans 13 amino acids. V lost 0 bases to trimming and J lost 11 bases, with 10 bases between them. Looked up from germline, CDR1 is MNHEY and CDR2 is SVGAGI. CDR3 region: CASSYSMAGKLFF. In DNA, the CDR3 is TGTGCCAGCAGTTACTCGATGGCGGGGAAACTGTTTTTT.

V is TRBV2 and J is TRBJ2-1, with 10 nucleotides matching TRBD2. J was trimmed by 2 bases and V by 8 bases; bases with no gene match: 9. The CDR3 has 16 amino acids. The germline gives CDR1 SNHLY, CDR2 FYNNEI. The CDR3 is CASEKGLAGAYNEQFF. In DNA form, the CDR3 reads TGTGCCAGCGAGAAGGGCCTAGCGGGGGCCTACAATGAGCAGTTCTTC.

Worth noting for this clone: One end of the junction varies from germline; a read error may be responsible. The chain links TRBV6-1 to TRBJ1-1; D is unclear. This CDR3 has 13 residues. Germline CDR1 is MNHNS and CDR2 is SASEGT. CDR3 coding DNA: TGTGCCAGCAGTGAAAACCCAAACAGTGAAGCTTTCTTT. Protein: CASSENPNSEAFF.

The V and J genes are TRBV20-1 and TRBJ2-1, with 10 bases identical to TRBD2. This CDR3 contains 16 residues. Trimming took 3 bases from V and 5 from J; bases not matched to a gene: 10. The germline V gene encodes CDR1 DFQATT and CDR2 SNEGSKA (reference sequence). CDR3: CSASPLSGRDDNEQFF. DNA of the CDR3: TGCAGTGCTAGTCCCTTAAGCGGGAGGGATGACAATGAGCAGTTCTTC.

J is TRBJ2-6 and V is TRBV4-1; the D gene is possibly TRBD2 (5 bases). Trimming pared 0 bases from V and 3 bases from J, leaving 15 bases between. There are 18 residues in the CDR3. Germline CDR1 reads MGHRA; CDR2 reads YSYEKL. The CDR3 loop is CASSQEAAFSYGANVLTF. As DNA, the CDR3 is TGCGCCAGCAGCCAAGAAGCGGCTTTCTCTTATGGGGCCAACGTCCTGACTTTC.

The chain's CDR3 is CASSSRLAGENEQFF. The CDR3 DNA is TGTGCCAGCAGCTCCCGACTAGCGGGGGAGAATGAGCAGTTCTTC. The chain recombines TRBV9 with TRBJ2-1; 12 nucleotides align to TRBD2. The V segment lost 4 bases and the J segment 7 bases; nucleotides outside the gene matches: 6. Germline CDR1 SGDLS, CDR2 YYNGEE. This CDR3 is built from 15 residues.

The chain is built from TRBV5-6 and TRBJ2-5; the D gene is possibly TRBD1 (7 bases). The V gene lost 4 bases and the J gene lost 4 bases, with 17 bases spanning the gap. The CDR3 covers 15 residues. The V gene's germline CDR1 is SGHDT and CDR2 YYEEEE. CDR3 amino acids: CASSEGAGLGETQYF. DNA of the CDR3: TGTGCCAGCAGCGAGGGGGCGGGGTTGGGAGAGACCCAGTACTTC.

This clone was counted a single time. The rearrangement joins TRBV25-1 to TRBJ2-1; D is ambiguous. The CDR3 contains 14 residues. Looked up from germline, CDR1 is MGHDK and CDR2 is SYGVNS. V lost 4 bases to trimming and J lost 0 bases, with 7 bases between them. CDR3 amino acids: CASSVLSSYNEQFF. The CDR3 DNA reads TGTGCCAGCAGTGTACTGAGCTCCTACAATGAGCAGTTCTTC.

The V gene is TRBV27, the J gene TRBJ2-5; 10 bases map to TRBD2. The trim removed 3 bases at V and 6 bases at J, leaving 7 bases unmatched. The CDR3 is 15 residues long. Looked up from germline, CDR1 is MNHEY and CDR2 is SMNVEV (reference sequence). In DNA, the CDR3 is TGTGCCAGCAGTTTCATAGCGGGGGGCACGAAGACCCAGTACTTC. It is translated as CASSFIAGGTKTQYF.

This rearrangement joins TRBV19 to TRBJ1-2, with TRBD1 matching over 7 bases. CDR1 and CDR2 (germline): LNHDA, SQIVND (reference sequence). The V segment lost 0 bases and the J segment 2 bases; nucleotides outside the gene matches: 9. The CDR3 loop spans 17 amino acids. CDR3 DNA: TGTGCCAGTAGTATAGACGGGACAGCGGCCGAAAACTATGGCTACACCTTC. Protein: CASSIDGTAAENYGYTF. The complete variable domain, with remaining parts taken from reference TRBV19 and TRBJ1-2, reads DGGITQSPKYLFRKEGQNVTLSCEQNLNHDAMYWYRQDPGQGLRLIYYSQIVNDFQKGDIAEGYSVSREKKESFPLTVTSAQKNPTAFYLCASSIDGTAAENYGYTFGSGTRLTVV.

The chain recombines TRBV7-9 with TRBJ2-5; TRBD2 aligns across 15 bases. V gave up 5 bases and J gave up 5 bases; unmatched junction bases: 9. The CDR3 totals 17 residues. Per germline, CDR1 SEHNR and CDR2 FQNEAQ (reference sequence). The chain's CDR3 is CASSLGTSGRMSETQYF. CDR3 DNA: TGTGCCAGCAGCCTCGGGACTAGCGGGAGGATGAGTGAGACCCAGTACTTC.

The chain employs TRBV5-1 and TRBJ1-4; TRBD1 aligns across 9 bases. V lost 4 bases and J lost 5; bases outside the gene matches: 6. The CDR3 covers 15 residues. The germline gives CDR1 SGHRS, CDR2 YFSETQ. The CDR3 is CASSRSGTGNEKLFF. The CDR3 region has the DNA TGCGCCAGCAGCCGCTCCGGGACAGGGAATGAAAAACTGTTTTTT.

Turning to this clone: This CDR3 is also generated by other DNA sequences in the sample. The CDR3 is CASSLTGGETQYF. Written as DNA, the CDR3 is TGTGCCAGCAGCTTAACGGGGGGGGAGACCCAGTACTTC. V usage is TRBV7-2 and J usage is TRBJ2-5, with 8 positions matching TRBD2. CDR1 SGHTA and CDR2 FQGNSA come from the germline V gene. Losses at the gene ends were 2 bases for V and 5 bases for J; bases not matched to a gene: 1. The CDR3 has 13 amino acids.

The rearrangement uses TRBV10-3 and TRBJ2-5; D perhaps matches TRBD2 (6 bases). Germline V lookup: CDR1 ENHRY, CDR2 SYGVKD. The CDR3 consists of 17 residues. V gave up 6 bases and J gave up 1 base, with 21 bases separating them. The chain's CDR3 is CAIRGGTSGSGQETQYF. The CDR3 DNA reads as TGTGCCATCAGGGGCGGGACTTCTGGGTCAGGCCAAGAGACCCAGTACTTC.

The rearrangement uses TRBV6-6 and TRBJ1-2; D is undetermined. This CDR3 contains 14 residues. Trimming removed 2 bases at V and 4 bases at J, with 11 bases between. Germline CDR1 and CDR2: MNHNY and SVGAGI (reference sequence). CDR3 DNA sequence: TGTGCCAGCAGTTACACTTCGGACTTCTATGGCTACACCTTC. Encoded protein: CASSYTSDFYGYTF.

This clone was observed a few times. CDR3 DNA: TGTGCCAGCGTAGGCCGGGGCGAGCAGTACGTC. Translated, it gives CASVGRGEQYV. The chain combines TRBV27 with TRBJ2-7, with D possibly TRBD2 on 5 matching bases. Germline values: CDR1 MNHEY, CDR2 SMNVEV (reference sequence). Deletions cut 8 bases from V and 6 bases from J, with 11 bases between. The CDR3 length is 11 residues.

V gene TRBV6-5 combines with J gene TRBJ2-2, with TRBD2 identical over 8 bases. CDR1 and CDR2 from the germline V gene are MNHEY and SVGAGI. V lost 0 bases, J lost 5 bases, and 5 bases stayed unmatched. The CDR3 covers 16 residues. The CDR3 region has the DNA TGTGCCAGCAGTTACTCATCGGGGGGGAGGACCGGGGAGCTGTTTTTT. Encoded protein: CASSYSSGGRTGELFF.

The chain employs TRBV12-3 or TRBV12-4 and TRBJ1-2, with D unresolved. Trimming removed 1 base from V and 5 bases from J, with 5 bases in between. This CDR3 comprises 12 residues. CDR3 region: CASSLVRYGYTF. The CDR3 bases are TGTGCCAGCAGTTTAGTTAGATATGGCTACACCTTC.

This chain connects TRBV19 to TRBJ1-4, with 11 bases identical to TRBD1. This CDR3 is built from 15 residues. The V gene's germline CDR1 is LNHDA and CDR2 SQIVND (reference sequence). The V gene end was trimmed by 5 bases and the J gene end by 1 base; junction bases not matched to a gene: 0. The CDR3, as DNA: TGTGCCAGTAGTGGGACAGGGGGAACTAATGAAAAACTGTTTTTT. This sequence encodes CASSGTGGTNEKLFF.

This chain connects TRBV21-1 to TRBJ1-2. TRBV21-1 is given as a pseudogene. The CDR3 consists of 17 residues. CDR3 DNA sequence: TGTGCCAGCAGCACAACTTATCCCTCTTTAGCTAACTATGGCTACACCTTC. As protein: CASSTTYPSLANYGYTF.

V gene TRBV6-5 combines with J gene TRBJ2-1; TRBD1 agrees at 7 bases. This CDR3 is built from 13 residues. The J segment lost 8 bases and the V segment lost 6 bases, leaving 7 bases of the junction unmatched. Per the germline V gene, CDR1 is MNHEY and CDR2 is SVGAGI. The CDR3 nucleotides read TGTGCCAGCAGGCAAACAGGGGTGGATGAGCAGTTCTTC. Its translation: CASRQTGVDEQFF.

The chain combines TRBV9 with TRBJ2-3, with 10 bases identical to TRBD1. Unmatched junction bases numbered 5, after V lost 3 bases and J lost 1 base. The length of the CDR3 is 16 residues. The germline V gene encodes CDR1 SGDLS and CDR2 YYNGEE. The CDR3 bases are TGTGCCAGCAGCGAAGACAGGGGGCTAGGCACAGATACGCAGTATTTT. Amino acids: CASSEDRGLGTDTQYF.

V and J are TRBV4-2 and TRBJ2-2; D perhaps matches TRBD2 (6 bases). Germline CDR1 reads LGHNA; CDR2 reads YNFKEQ. The V and J ends lost 1 base and 0 bases respectively, with 9 bases between them. The CDR3 runs to 16 residues. CDR3 in amino acids: CASSQVGGPNTGELFF. CDR3 bases: TGTGCCAGCAGCCAAGTGGGAGGACCGAACACCGGGGAGCTGTTTTTT.